Below are 17 T cell receptor beta chains sequenced from a single sample in a study of shared clonotypes between healthy human individuals. TCRdb keeps only in-frame clones here, not all; method: immunoSEQ multiplex PCR. The profile covers about 2 million clones, with about 95% appearing a single time and 0.85% to 1.3% taken by the ten largest. Naive CD8 populations comprised CD45RO-negative cells positively selected for CCR7, excluding terminally differentiated effector memory CD45RA+ cells. The sequenced material came from naive CD8+ T cells sorted from blood. The receptors derive from a man younger than 35 in good health.

The chain recombines TRBV11-2 with TRBJ2-7; D unclear. Trimming took 5 bases from V and 5 from J, leaving 10 bases between them. Germline CDR1 reads SGHAT; CDR2 reads FQNNGV. This CDR3 contains 12 residues. The CDR3 loop reads CASSEERDEQYF. CDR3 sequence (DNA): TGTGCCAGCAGCGAAGAAAGGGACGAGCAGTACTTC.

The chain uses TRBV30 and TRBJ1-1; 9 bases match TRBD1. The junction had 9 bases not matched to a gene; V was cut back by 2 bases and J by 5 bases. Germline V gene data show CDR1 as GTSNPN and CDR2 as SVGIG (reference sequence). The CDR3 has 15 residues. CDR3 coding DNA: TGTGCCTGGAGTCCGGGACAGGGCGTCCGGACTGAAGCTTTCTTT. It encodes CAWSPGQGVRTEAFF.

This clone has a single count. The rearrangement joins TRBV5-8 to TRBJ2-2, with D tentatively TRBD1 or TRBD2 (5 bases each). Germline CDR1 and CDR2: SGHTS and YDEGEE. The CDR3 contains 16 residues. The V end lost 0 bases, the J end lost 0 bases, and 9 bases lay between the germline ends. The CDR3 reads CASSLVGAPNTGELFF. DNA for the CDR3: TGTGCCAGCAGCTTGGTCGGGGCCCCGAACACCGGGGAGCTGTTTTTT.

This chain connects TRBV14 to TRBJ1-2; 7 bases map to TRBD1. The J segment lost 0 bases and the V segment lost 4 bases, leaving 8 bases of the junction unmatched. CDR1 and CDR2 from the germline V gene are SGHDN and FVKESK. The CDR3 sequence is 16 residues long. The CDR3 nucleotides read TGTGCCAGCAGCCTTACCGGGACAGCACCTAACTATGGCTACACCTTC. Translating it yields CASSLTGTAPNYGYTF.

This sequence joins TRBV4-2 and TRBJ2-7, with 8 bases identical to TRBD1. The CDR3 is made up of 14 amino acids. J lost 5 bases, V lost 3 bases, and 6 bases had no gene match. Germline V gene data show CDR1 as LGHNA and CDR2 as YNFKEQ. The CDR3 nucleotides are TGTGCCAGCAGCCACGCCGGACAGGGTGACGAGCAGTACTTC. This encodes CASSHAGQGDEQYF.

The J gene is TRBJ2-7, the V gene TRBV5-4; TRBD1 matches 7 bases. This CDR3 is built from 15 residues. Unmatched junction bases numbered 6, after V lost 3 bases and J lost 0 bases. Germline CDR1 reads SGHNT; CDR2 reads YYREEE (reference sequence). Here the CDR3 DNA reads TGTGCCAGCAGCTCCGGACAGGCAAGCTCCTACGAGCAGTACTTC. It codes for CASSSGQASSYEQYF.

This clone was picked up one time. V usage is TRBV5-6 and J usage is TRBJ2-7; TRBD1 matches 7 bases. Germline CDR1 SGHDT, CDR2 YYEEEE. The CDR3 extends over 14 amino acids. With V trimmed by 4 bases and J by 1 base, 5 bases remained unmatched. CDR3: CASSLRQGSYEQYF. CDR3 nucleotide sequence: TGTGCCAGCAGCCTCAGACAGGGATCCTACGAGCAGTACTTC.

In regard to this clone: Other DNA sequences from this sample encode an identical CDR3 as well. This rearrangement joins TRBV7-9 to TRBJ2-1; 9 nucleotides align to TRBD1. CDR1 is SEHNR and CDR2 is FQNEAQ in the germline V gene (reference sequence). CDR3 length equals 14 residues. Trimming took 5 bases from V and 7 from J; bases not matched to a gene: 6. CDR3 nucleotides: TGTGCCAGCAGCCCAGGGACAGGGAATAATGAGCAGTTCTTC. The encoded protein is CASSPGTGNNEQFF.

The chain employs TRBV9 and TRBJ2-1; D is undetermined. Germline V gene sequence: CDR1 SGDLS, CDR2 YYNGEE. V was pared by 3 bases and J by 0 bases, with 10 bases between. CDR3 length: 15 amino acids. CDR3 residues: CASSGVAASYNEQFF. CDR3 bases: TGTGCCAGCAGCGGGGTGGCGGCCTCCTACAATGAGCAGTTCTTC. The variable domain in full, with the rest retrieved from reference TRBV9 and TRBJ2-1, is DSGVTQTPKHLITATGQRVTLRCSPRSGDLSVYWYQQSLDQGLQFLIQYYNGEERAKGNILERFSAQQFPDLHSELNLSSLELGDSALYFCASSGVAASYNEQFFGPGTRLTVL.

The chain combines TRBV4-3 with TRBJ2-7, with D perhaps TRBD1 (5 bases). Trimming removed 1 base at V and 3 bases at J, with 10 bases between. The CDR3 is 14 residues long. Germline V gene data show CDR1 as LGHNA and CDR2 as YSLEER. Here the CDR3 reads CASSQGTRDYEQYF. CDR3 bases: TGCGCCAGCAGCCAAGGGACAAGGGACTACGAGCAGTACTTC.

The chain joins TRBV23-1 to TRBJ2-7; the D is unclear. TRBV23-1 falls under the ORF class, with uncertain function. The CDR3 runs to 11 residues. V shed 7 bases and J shed 5 bases, with 9 bases lying between them. CDR3 residues: CASTARNEQYF. The CDR3 DNA reads as TGCGCCAGCACCGCGCGAAACGAGCAGTACTTC.

The genes are TRBV5-6 and TRBJ1-2; unclear D gene. The ends were cut back, 4 bases at V and 5 bases at J, with 18 bases in the middle. The CDR3 is made up of 15 amino acids. Germline CDR1 SGHDT, CDR2 YYEEEE. The CDR3: CASSPQIVTIYGYTF. The CDR3 DNA is TGTGCCAGCAGCCCCCAAATTGTAACTATTTATGGCTACACCTTC.

This clone was seen more than once but under ten times. Within the sample, other DNA sequences also encode this same CDR3. The chain has TRBV5-6 and TRBJ2-7; unclear D gene. Germline V gene lookup returns CDR1 SGHDT and CDR2 YYEEEE. V lost 3 bases to trimming and J lost 1 base, with 5 bases between them. The CDR3 loop spans 12 amino acids. In DNA, the CDR3 is TGTGCCAGCAGCTCACAGTCCTACGAGCAGTACTTC. This translates into CASSSQSYEQYF.

The V gene is TRBV7-9, the J gene TRBJ2-2; no reliable D call. The V end lost 5 bases, the J end lost 4 bases, and 17 bases lay between the germline ends. CDR3 length: 16 amino acids. CDR1 is SEHNR, CDR2 FQNEAQ, per germline (reference sequence). CDR3 in amino acids: CASSPALLMGTGELFF. In DNA form, the CDR3 reads TGTGCCAGCAGCCCCGCGCTGCTTATGGGCACCGGGGAGCTGTTTTTT.

V gene TRBV18 combines with J gene TRBJ1-6, with D possibly TRBD1 on 6 matching bases. The CDR3 spans 16 residues. Germline V gene lookup returns CDR1 KGHSH and CDR2 LQKENI. Trimming left V 3 bases short and J 3 bases short, with 12 bases between. The CDR3: CASSPPGDHYNSPLHF. CDR3 in DNA: TGTGCCAGCTCACCCCCAGGGGACCACTATAATTCACCCCTCCACTTT.

CDR3 DNA: TGTGCCAGCAGCCAAGACGCGGGGGGCAGCGAGGGCGAGCAGTACTTC. Protein product: CASSQDAGGSEGEQYF. The genes are TRBV14 and TRBJ2-7, with 8 nucleotides matching TRBD2. This CDR3 region has 16 residues. Trimming cost V 0 bases and J 6 bases; bases outside gene matches: 10. CDR1 and CDR2 from the germline V gene are SGHDN and FVKESK.

The chain is built from TRBV6-4 and TRBJ2-1; TRBD1 aligns across 9 bases. In germline, CDR1 is MRHNA, CDR2 SNTAGT. This CDR3 has 14 amino acids. V dropped 4 bases and J dropped 11; count of bases not matched to a gene: 9. Written as DNA, the CDR3 is TGTGCCAGCAGTGCCTTAACAGGGGGCGGTAAGCAGTTCTTC. It specifies CASSALTGGGKQFF.